This entry lists 13 T cell receptor beta chains sequenced from one sample in a study of HIV-infected patients and healthy controls. The repertoire came from unfractionated whole blood and reflected all unsorted peripheral T cells. cDNA was made from 500 ng RNA using alpha and beta constant primers. Alpha and beta chain libraries were made separately by chain-specific third strand synthesis with multiplexing indices. TCRdb used MiXCR to reprocess the 5' RACE reads, holding one entry per CDR3 protein. The table records around 8,200 distinct CDR3 sequences, 10% of them present only once. Source: blood, taken before antiretroviral therapy. Source of these receptors: an adult with HIV infection.

This clonotype is medium-sized (0.01 to 0.1%) within its sample. V and J are TRBV7-9 and TRBJ2-5, with TRBD1 matching 8 bases. CDR3 length: 15 residues. Trimming cost V 5 bases and J 0 bases; bases outside gene matches: 5. Germline values: CDR1 SEHNR, CDR2 FQNEAQ (reference sequence). The CDR3 DNA reads TGTGCCAGCAGCGCCCGGGACAGGTACCAAGAGACCCAGTACTTC. It yields the protein CASSARDRYQETQYF.

In its sample, this clonotype is medium-sized. The chain links TRBV20-1 to TRBJ2-1; unclear D gene. Trimming cost V 5 bases and J 0 bases, with 23 bases left between them. Germline loops: CDR1 DFQATT, CDR2 SNEGSKA (reference sequence). This CDR3 has 18 residues. The CDR3 reads CSAFPPTYFQSSYNEQFF. The CDR3 DNA is TGCAGTGCTTTTCCCCCTACTTACTTCCAGAGCTCCTACAATGAGCAGTTCTTC.

The chain links TRBV7-2 to TRBJ1-4; maybe TRBD1 (5 bases). CDR3 length: 15 amino acids. V lost 2 bases to trimming and J lost 7 bases, with 14 bases between them. Germline CDR1 reads SGHTA; CDR2 reads FQGNSA. CDR3 region: CASSLSQGGIEKLFF. The CDR3 nucleotides read TGTGCCAGCAGCTTATCGCAGGGAGGTATTGAAAAACTGTTTTTT.

This clonotype came up many times. The chain couples TRBV6-2 or TRBV6-3 to TRBJ2-1; 9 bases agree with TRBD2. This CDR3 spans 13 amino acids. V shed 2 bases and J 15 bases; nucleotides not matched to a gene: 8. CDR1 and CDR2 (germline): MNHEY, SVGEGT. This chain's CDR3 is CASSYGLARTPFF. The CDR3 nucleotides are TGTGCCAGCAGTTACGGACTAGCGAGAACCCCGTTCTTC.

This clonotype was recorded many times. The chain combines TRBV5-1 with TRBJ2-1; 14 nucleotides agree with TRBD2. Per the germline V gene, CDR1 is SGHRS and CDR2 is YFSETQ. This CDR3 spans 18 amino acids. Trimming removed 4 bases from V and 1 base from J; junction bases left unmatched: 7. CDR3 sequence: CASSVGLAGVGSYNEQFF. The CDR3, as DNA: TGCGCCAGCAGCGTGGGACTAGCGGGAGTGGGGTCCTACAATGAGCAGTTCTTC.

Ten or more counts support this clonotype. V and J are TRBV6-1 and TRBJ2-5; D is possibly TRBD1 or TRBD2 (6 bases each). The CDR3 has 15 amino acids. The germline gives CDR1 MNHNS, CDR2 SASEGT. V was cut by 8 bases and J by 5 bases, with 21 bases left in between. The CDR3 DNA sequence: TGTGCCAGCGGGATTCGGGGGCAGTTTGGGGAGACCCAGTACTTC. This translates into CASGIRGQFGETQYF.

This clonotype is labeled medium-sized. This CDR3 reads CASSYDGMNTEAFF. The DNA of the CDR3 is TGCGCCAGCAGTTACGACGGAATGAACACTGAAGCTTTCTTT. The V and J genes are TRBV10-2 and TRBJ1-1; no clear D gene. CDR1 is WSHSY and CDR2 is SAAADI in the germline V gene. V dropped 5 bases and J dropped 0 bases, with 10 bases sitting between them. The CDR3 extends over 14 amino acids.

This clonotype was picked up many times. V usage is TRBV30 and J usage is TRBJ1-3, with D possibly matching TRBD1 (5 bases). Trimming left V 5 bases short and J 2 bases short, with 13 bases between. The CDR3 spans 14 residues. The germline V gene has CDR1 GTSNPN and CDR2 SVGIG (reference sequence). CDR3 coding DNA: TGTGCCTGGGCCGAAGTGGGGGCTGGAAACACCATATATTTT. As protein: CAWAEVGAGNTIYF.

This clonotype has a count of ten or more. CDR3 bases: TGTGCCAGCAGCTCCCGGGGGGCGCCGGCAGATACGCAGTATTTT. Amino acid sequence: CASSSRGAPADTQYF. The J gene is TRBJ2-3, the V gene TRBV9; D is perhaps TRBD2 (7 bases). CDR1 is SGDLS, CDR2 YYNGEE, per germline. V was cut by 4 bases and J by 4 bases, with 16 bases left in between. The CDR3 runs 15 residues. Looking up the rest from reference TRBV9 and TRBJ2-3 gives the full variable domain: DSGVTQTPKHLITATGQRVTLRCSPRSGDLSVYWYQQSLDQGLQFLIQYYNGEERAKGNILERFSAQQFPDLHSELNLSSLELGDSALYFCASSSRGAPADTQYFGPGTRLTVL.

CDR3 amino acids: CASSLGDSSYNEQFF. CDR3 bases: TGTGCCAGCAGCTTGGGGGACAGCTCCTACAATGAGCAGTTCTTC. The chain employs TRBV11-3 and TRBJ2-1; 7 nucleotides agree with TRBD1. The CDR3 is made up of 15 amino acids. The V gene end was trimmed by 3 bases and the J gene end by 0 bases; junction bases not matched to a gene: 2. Germline V gene data show CDR1 as SGHNT and CDR2 as YENEEA.

By proportion, this clonotype is medium-sized. A junction boundary mismatches the germline segment, possibly from a read error. J is TRBJ2-7 and V is TRBV5-1; possibly TRBD2 for D (6 bases). The V gene's germline CDR1 is SGHRS and CDR2 YFSETQ. The CDR3 has 16 residues. The DNA of the CDR3 is TGCGCCAGCAGTTTGGGACTTGGGGAGCCCGACGACGAGCAGTACTTC. Translation gives CASSLGLGEPDDEQYF.

The genes are TRBV6-1 and TRBJ1-5, with D tentatively TRBD1 (6 bases). Germline lookup yields CDR1 MNHNS and CDR2 SASEGT. V lost 7 bases to trimming and J lost 0 bases, with 13 bases between them. The CDR3 is made up of 15 amino acids. The CDR3 DNA is TGTGCCAGCACCCTAGGACAGCATAGCAATCAGCCCCAGCATTTT. This sequence encodes CASTLGQHSNQPQHF.

This clonotype has a count of ten or more. V usage is TRBV29-1 and J usage is TRBJ2-5, with D perhaps matching TRBD2 (5 bases). The CDR3 has 13 residues. Trimming shortened V by 0 bases and J by 1 base, and 6 bases separated the two germline ends. CDR1 and CDR2 (germline): SQVTM, ANQGSEA. Here the CDR3 reads CSVEDGLQETQYF. CDR3 DNA sequence: TGCAGCGTTGAAGACGGACTCCAAGAGACCCAGTACTTC.